This T cell receptor beta chain was profiled in a study of response to subunit inactivated influenza vaccine. Germline CDR1 is SGHAT and CDR2 is FQNNGV. The CDR3 is made up of 18 amino acids. Trimming pared 1 base from V and 2 bases from J, leaving 15 bases between. TCRdb ran MiXCR on the RT-PCR reads and lists one entry per CDR3 protein. The data contain over 400,000 distinct CDR3 sequences, approximately 13% of them singletons. The sequences come from PBMCs from blood, collected roughly 46 days after vaccination. This chain connects TRBV11-2 to TRBJ2-6; TRBD2 might be the D (6 bases). This receptor was obtained from a man aged 45-65 years who received an inactivated influenza vaccine. The CDR3 loop reads CASSLVGWGVTGANVLTF. CDR3 in DNA: TGTGCCAGCAGCTTAGTCGGCTGGGGGGTAACTGGGGCCAACGTCCTGACTTTC.